Shown below are 13 T cell receptor beta chains from a single sample sequenced in a study of human T cells and chemical hapten exposure. TCRdb processed the RACE reads anew with MiXCR; each CDR3 protein has one entry. The data contain about 100,000 distinct CDR3 sequences, over 9.5% of them singletons. Time point noted: patch test 2, 6 weeks after DPC sensitization. Treatment described: therapeutic diphenylcyclopropenone sensitization with weekly scalp DPC. The source material was whole blood, sampled in connection with sensitization to the hapten diphenylcyclopropenone (DPC). All receptors derive from a woman in her forties with alopecia areata. Some clones in this sample may be carry-over from other donors' samples.

The table lists this clonotype with many counts. The chain combines TRBV12-3 or TRBV12-4 with TRBJ1-5; D may be TRBD1 (5 bases). Deletions cut 5 bases from V and 3 bases from J, with 14 bases between. The CDR3 covers 15 residues. Written as DNA, the CDR3 is TGTGCCAGCAGTCCCTTGGCGGGACCCAATCAGCCCCAGCATTTT. This codes for CASSPLAGPNQPQHF.

This clonotype was seen repeatedly, ten times or more. This rearrangement joins TRBV29-1 to TRBJ1-1, with a possible D match to TRBD1 (5 bases). V was shortened by 6 bases and J by 0 bases, with 8 bases between the two germline ends. Germline V gene lookup returns CDR1 SQVTM and CDR2 ANQGSEA. The CDR3 spans 12 residues. In DNA, the CDR3 is TGCAGCGTCGGACACGTGAACACTGAAGCTTTCTTT. It translates to CSVGHVNTEAFF.

This clonotype was found many times. The chain joins TRBV2 to TRBJ2-3; TRBD1 or TRBD2 may be the D gene (5 bases each). The CDR3 totals 13 residues. Per germline, CDR1 SNHLY and CDR2 FYNNEI. The V end was cut by 8 bases, the J end by 1 base, with 10 bases between. In DNA, the CDR3 is TGTGCCAGCGGGGGACCGGGCACAGATACGCAGTATTTT. Residues: CASGGPGTDTQYF.

This clonotype was seen many times. The V gene is TRBV7-6, the J gene TRBJ2-3; D may be TRBD2 (5 bases). This CDR3 spans 15 amino acids. CDR1 is SGHVS and CDR2 is FNYEAQ in the germline V gene. V was trimmed by 1 base and J by 4 bases, leaving 12 bases between them. CDR3 protein: CASSLGGPEADTQYF. In nucleotides, the CDR3 is TGTGCCAGCAGCTTAGGAGGGCCCGAGGCAGATACGCAGTATTTT.

This clonotype came up many times. CDR3 residues: CSVSGTSDLSTDTQYF. The CDR3 nucleotides read TGCAGCGTTTCCGGGACTAGCGATCTGAGCACAGATACGCAGTATTTT. The chain is built from TRBV29-1 and TRBJ2-3, with TRBD2 identical over 10 bases. The ends lost 5 bases at V and 0 bases at J; junction bases unmatched: 8. CDR1 and CDR2 from the germline V gene are SQVTM and ANQGSEA. The length of the CDR3 is 16 residues.

This clonotype has at least ten counts. The chain has TRBV18 and TRBJ2-1; 11 bases fit TRBD2. The germline V gene has CDR1 KGHSH and CDR2 LQKENI. The V and J ends lost 2 bases and 10 bases, in that order; junction bases with no gene match: 13. There are 17 residues in the CDR3. The CDR3: CASSPLQTLAGADEQFF. The CDR3 nucleotides read TGTGCCAGCTCACCATTACAGACACTAGCGGGAGCGGACGAGCAGTTCTTC. The entire variable domain, with the rest obtained from reference TRBV18 and TRBJ2-1, is as follows: NAGVMQNPRHLVRRRGQEARLRCSPMKGHSHVYWYRQLPEEGLKFMVYLQKENIIDESGMPKERFSAEFPKEGPSILRIQQVVRGDSAAYFCASSPLQTLAGADEQFFGPGTRLTVL.

CDR3 residues: CASSSLADTDTQYF. In DNA form, the CDR3 reads TGTGCCAGCAGCTCCCTAGCGGACACAGATACGCAGTATTTT. J is TRBJ2-3 and V is TRBV7-2, with TRBD2 identical over 7 bases. This CDR3 region has 14 residues. The V gene end was trimmed by 4 bases and the J gene end by 2 bases; junction bases not matched to a gene: 3. Germline assignment: CDR1 SGHTA and CDR2 FQGNSA.

The chain combines TRBV27 with TRBJ2-7; no firm D call. Germline CDR1 and CDR2: MNHEY and SMNVEV (reference sequence). Between the trimmed V and J ends, which lost 4 bases and 0 bases, there was a span of 7 bases. The length of the CDR3 is 13 residues. For the CDR3, the DNA is TGTGCCAGCAGTTATTTGCACTCCTACGAGCAGTACTTC. Translating it yields CASSYLHSYEQYF.

This clonotype was observed many times. This chain connects TRBV29-1 to TRBJ2-3; 7 bases line up with TRBD2. The V and J ends lost 5 bases and 1 base, in that order; junction bases with no gene match: 0. Germline-derived CDR1 and CDR2 are SQVTM and ANQGSEA. The CDR3 totals 12 residues. CDR3 sequence reads: CSVRGGTDTQYF. The CDR3 nucleotides read TGCAGCGTTCGGGGGGGCACAGATACGCAGTATTTT.

This clonotype was observed at least ten times. The V and J genes are TRBV5-6 and TRBJ1-3; 9 bases agree with TRBD1. The V segment lost 4 bases and the J segment 3 bases; nucleotides outside the gene matches: 5. This CDR3 has 15 residues. CDR1 is SGHDT and CDR2 is YYEEEE in the germline V gene. The CDR3 sequence: CASSGQGFGGNTIYF. The CDR3 DNA reads TGTGCCAGCAGCGGACAGGGGTTTGGTGGAAACACCATATATTTT.

This clonotype was seen ten or more times. The chain couples TRBV28 to TRBJ2-7, with unresolved D. CDR3 length: 12 residues. The ends were cut back, 6 bases at V and 6 bases at J, with 12 bases in the middle. Per the germline V gene, CDR1 is MDHEN and CDR2 is SYDVKM. The CDR3 sequence: CASSKLLSEQYF. The CDR3 DNA follows: TGTGCCAGCAGCAAATTGCTTTCCGAGCAGTACTTC.

Note on this clonotype: The germline gene is not matched at one end of the junction; a read error may be the cause. The CDR3 DNA is TGTGCTAGCAGCTTAGCAGGACCCACAGATACGCAGTATTTT. It codes for CASSLAGPTDTQYF. The gene calls are TRBV7-7 and TRBJ2-3; D is ambiguous. The CDR3 is 14 residues long. The germline V gene encodes CDR1 SSHAT and CDR2 FNYEAQ (reference sequence).

The sample holds many counts of this clonotype. V gene TRBV7-7 combines with J gene TRBJ2-1, with 9 bases fitting TRBD1. Germline-derived CDR1 and CDR2 are SSHAT and FNYEAQ (reference sequence). CDR3 length equals 15 residues. Losses at the gene ends were 5 bases for V and 6 bases for J; bases not matched to a gene: 8. CDR3 loop: CASSTSPGQGNEQFF. The CDR3 DNA reads TGTGCCAGCAGCACTAGCCCGGGACAGGGCAATGAGCAGTTCTTC.